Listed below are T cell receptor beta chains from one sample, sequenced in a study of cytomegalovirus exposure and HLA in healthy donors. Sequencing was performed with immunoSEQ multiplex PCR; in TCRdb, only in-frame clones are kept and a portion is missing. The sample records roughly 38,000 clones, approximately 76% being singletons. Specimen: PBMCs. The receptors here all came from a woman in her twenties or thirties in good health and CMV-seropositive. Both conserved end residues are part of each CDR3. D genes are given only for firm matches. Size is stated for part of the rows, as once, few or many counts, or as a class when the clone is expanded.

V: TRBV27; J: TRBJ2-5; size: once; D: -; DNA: TGTGCCAGCAGTCCCCGGAGACAAGAGACCCAGTACTTC; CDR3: CASSPRRQETQYF
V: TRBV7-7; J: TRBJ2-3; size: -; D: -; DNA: TGTGCCAGCAGCTTAGGAGTTCGAGATACGCAGTATTTT; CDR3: CASSLGVRDTQYF
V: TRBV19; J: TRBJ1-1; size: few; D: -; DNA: TGTGCCAGTGGTGGGATAGACAGGAACACTGAAGCTTTCTTT; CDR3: CASGGIDRNTEAFF
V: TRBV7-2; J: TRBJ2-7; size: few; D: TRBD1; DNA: TGTGCCAGCAGGCACACCTCGACAGGGCGCCCCTACGAGCAGTACTTC; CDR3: CASRHTSTGRPYEQYF
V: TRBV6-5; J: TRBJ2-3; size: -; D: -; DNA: TGTGCCAGCAGTTCCGTCACTCCTATGGGCCCAGATACGCAGTATTTT; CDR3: CASSSVTPMGPDTQYF
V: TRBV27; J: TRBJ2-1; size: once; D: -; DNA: TGTGCCAGCAGTTTACAAGGACTCGCAACCTACAATGAGCAGTTCTTC; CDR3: CASSLQGLATYNEQFF
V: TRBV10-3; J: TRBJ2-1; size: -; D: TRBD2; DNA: TGTGCCATCAGGGGGTCTAGCGGGGGACCGGAGTTCTTC; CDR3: CAIRGSSGGPEFF
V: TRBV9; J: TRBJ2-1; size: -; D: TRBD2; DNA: TGTGCCAGCAGCGTTAGCGGGGGGGGGTATGAGCAGTTCTTC; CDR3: CASSVSGGGYEQFF
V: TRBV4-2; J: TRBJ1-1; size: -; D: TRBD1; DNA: TGTGCCAGCAGCCAACAGGGGGACACTGAAGCTTTCTTT; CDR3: CASSQQGDTEAFF
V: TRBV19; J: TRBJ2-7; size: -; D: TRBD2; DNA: TGTGCCAGTAGTATATCTGGACTAGCCAACTACGAGCAGTACTTC; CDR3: CASSISGLANYEQYF
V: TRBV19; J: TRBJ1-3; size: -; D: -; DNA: TGTGCCAGTAGGGCGGGGAGCTCTGGAAACACCATATATTTT; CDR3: CASRAGSSGNTIYF
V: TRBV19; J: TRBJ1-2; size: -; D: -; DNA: TGTGCCAGTACCCCCGGTGACGGGAACAACTATGGCTACACCTTC; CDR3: CASTPGDGNNYGYTF
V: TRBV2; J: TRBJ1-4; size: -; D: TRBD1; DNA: TGTGCCAGCAGCGCACAGGGGGCCACTAATGAAAAACTGTTTTTT; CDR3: CASSAQGATNEKLFF